This T cell receptor beta chain was sequenced during a study of T cell responses to AZD1222 COVID-19 vaccine. Study background: Pooled samples include second doses given at about 4 or 12 weeks. Study-level findings and limits: Across the whole spike, CD4 TCRs peaked at regions 160-218 and 743-854. Sampled repertoires all dated from after the peak T cell response.

On this clone: What it recognizes is unknown.

CDR1 and CDR2 from the germline V gene are SGDLS and YYNGEE. Trimming at V came to 3 bases and at J to 5 bases, leaving 8 bases not matched to a gene. The CDR3 covers 16 residues. Profiling relied on immunoSEQ multiplex PCR, and the TCRdb table lists in-frame clones only, not all of them. The table lists approximately 120,000 clones, more than 80% of them singletons. Sample: peripheral blood, taken on day 0 of AZD1222 vaccination. The sequence was collected from an adult in good health. The chain recombines TRBV9 with TRBJ2-5, with TRBD2 identical over 12 bases. Written as DNA, the CDR3 is TGTGCCAGCAGCGCCCGGACTAGCGGGGAAGAGGAGACCCAGTACTTC. It is translated as CASSARTSGEEETQYF.